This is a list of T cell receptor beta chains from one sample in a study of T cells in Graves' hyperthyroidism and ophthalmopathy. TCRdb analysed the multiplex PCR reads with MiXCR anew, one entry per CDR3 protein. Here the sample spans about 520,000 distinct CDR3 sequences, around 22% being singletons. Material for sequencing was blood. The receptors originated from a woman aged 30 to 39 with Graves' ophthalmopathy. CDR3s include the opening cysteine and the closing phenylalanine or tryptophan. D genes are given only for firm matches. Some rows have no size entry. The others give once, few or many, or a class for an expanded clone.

CDR3: CASAVGQGGNQPQHF
DNA: TGCGCCAGCGCCGTCGGACAGGGGGGCAATCAGCCCCAGCATTTT
size: -
D: TRBD1
J: TRBJ1-5
V: TRBV5-1
length: 15

CDR3: CASSQADRKAFF
DNA: TGTGCCAGCAGCCAAGCTGACAGAAAAGCTTTCTTT
size: many
D: -
J: TRBJ1-1
V: TRBV3-1
length: 12

CDR3: CASSIRTGGGSSVHEQYF
DNA: TGTGCCAGCAGTATAAGGACAGGGGGCGGGTCCTCTGTCCACGAGCAGTACTTC
size: many
D: TRBD1
J: TRBJ2-7
V: TRBV6-2/TRBV6-3
length: 18

CDR3: CASSGEQGGYGYTF
DNA: TGTGCCAGCAGTGGAGAACAGGGCGGCTATGGCTACACCTTC
size: -
D: -
J: TRBJ1-2
V: TRBV6-1
length: 14

CDR3: CASSTGVSPLHF
DNA: TGTGCCAGCAGCACAGGGGTTTCACCCCTCCACTTT
size: few
D: TRBD1
J: TRBJ1-6
V: TRBV5-6
length: 12

CDR3: CSVLVDYGYTF
DNA: TGCAGCGTTTTAGTTGACTATGGCTACACCTTC
size: many
D: -
J: TRBJ1-2
V: TRBV29-1
length: 11

CDR3: CASRPGGSDTEAFF
DNA: TGTGCCAGCAGACCAGGGGGGTCGGACACTGAAGCTTTCTTT
size: few
D: TRBD1
J: TRBJ1-1
V: TRBV6-2/TRBV6-3
length: 14

CDR3: CASSIHGGNTGELFF
DNA: TGTGCCAGTAGTATCCATGGGGGCAACACCGGGGAGCTGTTTTTT
size: many
D: -
J: TRBJ2-2
V: TRBV19
length: 15

CDR3: CASSLGGQGASEQYF
DNA: TGTGCCAGCAGTTTAGGGGGGCAGGGGGCCAGCGAGCAGTACTTC
size: -
D: TRBD1
J: TRBJ2-7
V: TRBV27
length: 15

CDR3: CASSFTRENTEAFF
DNA: TGTGCCAGTAGCTTCACCAGGGAAAACACTGAAGCTTTCTTT
size: many
D: -
J: TRBJ1-1
V: TRBV19
length: 14

CDR3: CASSRSGLYEQYF
DNA: TGTGCCAGCAGTAGGTCGGGACTTTACGAGCAGTACTTC
size: many
D: -
J: TRBJ2-7
V: TRBV6-1
length: 13